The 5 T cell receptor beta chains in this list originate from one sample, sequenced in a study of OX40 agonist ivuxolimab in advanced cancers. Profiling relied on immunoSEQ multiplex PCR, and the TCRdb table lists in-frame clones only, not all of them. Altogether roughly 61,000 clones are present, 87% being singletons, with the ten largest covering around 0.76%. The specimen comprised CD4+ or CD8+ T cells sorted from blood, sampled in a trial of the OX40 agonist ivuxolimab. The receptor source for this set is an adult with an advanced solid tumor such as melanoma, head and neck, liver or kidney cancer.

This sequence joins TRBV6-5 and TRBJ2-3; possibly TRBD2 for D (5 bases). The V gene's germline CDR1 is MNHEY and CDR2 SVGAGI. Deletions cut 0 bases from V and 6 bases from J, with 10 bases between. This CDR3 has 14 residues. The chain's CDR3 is CASSYSRRADTQYF. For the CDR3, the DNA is TGTGCCAGCAGTTACTCCCGGCGGGCGGATACGCAGTATTTT.

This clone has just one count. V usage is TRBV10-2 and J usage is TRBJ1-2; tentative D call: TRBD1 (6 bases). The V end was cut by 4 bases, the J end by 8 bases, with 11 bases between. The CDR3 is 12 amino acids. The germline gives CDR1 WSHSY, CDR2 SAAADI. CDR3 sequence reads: CASSGGQDGYTF. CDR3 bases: TGCGCCAGCAGTGGGGGGCAGGACGGCTACACCTTC.

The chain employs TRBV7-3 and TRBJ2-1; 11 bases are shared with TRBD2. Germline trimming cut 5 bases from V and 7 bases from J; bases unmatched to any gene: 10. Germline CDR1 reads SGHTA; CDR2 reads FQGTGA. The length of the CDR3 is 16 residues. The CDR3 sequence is CASSLDGTSGTNEQFF. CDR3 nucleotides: TGTGCCAGCAGCCTTGATGGGACTAGCGGCACTAATGAGCAGTTCTTC.

This CDR3 reads CASTEGQGNNSPLHF. DNA for the CDR3: TGTGCCAGCACCGAGGGGCAGGGGAATAATTCACCCCTCCACTTT. The chain has TRBV2 and TRBJ1-6, with D possibly being TRBD1 (6 bases). The ends were cut back, 7 bases at V and 5 bases at J, with 15 bases in the middle. Germline V lookup: CDR1 SNHLY, CDR2 FYNNEI. This CDR3 is built from 15 residues.

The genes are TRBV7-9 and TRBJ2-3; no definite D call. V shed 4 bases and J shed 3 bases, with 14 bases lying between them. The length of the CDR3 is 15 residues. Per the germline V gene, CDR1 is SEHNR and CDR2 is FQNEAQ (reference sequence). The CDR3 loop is CASSSRTPPTDTQYF. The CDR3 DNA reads TGTGCCAGCAGCTCCCGGACCCCTCCAACAGATACGCAGTATTTT.